The sequence of this TCR beta chain was determined in a study of patients and donors after allogeneic stem cell transplantation. This CDR3 has 15 amino acids. Germline loops: CDR1 SGHRS, CDR2 YFSETQ. Trimming shortened V by 3 bases and J by 2 bases, and 13 bases separated the two germline ends. There are many counts of this clonotype. TCRdb fed the RT-PCR reads into MiXCR, producing one record per CDR3 protein. The table has approximately 27,000 distinct CDR3 sequences, around 7.4% seen once. The TCR sequence derives from a human donor who was either an allogeneic HSCT recipient or a stem cell or donor lymphocyte infusion donor (not recorded which). It is not recorded whose cells these are; they may come from a transplant donor. Input material: blood, either unsorted or a sorted T cell fraction (not recorded which). The J gene is TRBJ2-3, the V gene TRBV5-1, with TRBD2 as a possible D gene (6 bases). The CDR3 region has the DNA TGCGCCAGCAGCTCCTGGGGGGATTACACAGATACGCAGTATTTT. This encodes CASSSWGDYTDTQYF.